This TCR beta chain emerged from a study of cytomegalovirus exposure and HLA in healthy donors. The overall study: A data release that came early held tens of millions of unique TCRs from HLA-typed donors. The study, taken as a whole, reports: Donor immune exposure was known only as CMV serostatus. Later genetic work tied a missense DCLRE1C variant to beta-chain V and J trimming.

With 60 Vbeta and 13 Jbeta primers, the PCR was carried out. TCRdb's table, derived via immunoSEQ multiplex PCR, lists solely in-frame clones and lacks some. The data hold under 85,000 clones, with 79% observed a single time. V gave up 5 bases and J gave up 4 bases; unmatched junction bases: 5. The V gene's germline CDR1 is SEHNR and CDR2 FQNEAQ (reference sequence). This CDR3 is built from 14 residues. Comments on this clone: Its specificity is not known.

The sequence was obtained from a woman between 40 and 50 years old in good health and CMV-seropositive. V gene TRBV7-9 combines with J gene TRBJ1-2; 9 bases fit TRBD1. The sequenced material came from PBMCs. Written as DNA, the CDR3 is TGTGCCAGCAGCCGACAGGGGGTGAGCTATGGCTACACCTTC. It specifies CASSRQGVSYGYTF.